Sequencing of this TCR beta chain was carried out in a study of T-cell reconstitution after alpha-beta-depleted transplantation in children. Preparing the TCRbeta library involved the use of unique molecular identifiers. TCRdb re-analysed the PCR reads in MiXCR, keeping a single row per CDR3 protein. The sample lists about 600,000 distinct CDR3 sequences; about 10% were seen once. This clonotype turned up a few times. Germline V gives CDR1 DFQATT, CDR2 SNEGSKA (reference sequence). The length of the CDR3 is 14 residues. J was trimmed by 3 bases and V by 4 bases; bases with no gene match: 5. Sequenced material: PBMCs from the stem cell graft donor, taken from the stem cell graft. This sequence joins TRBV20-1 and TRBJ2-2; TRBD1 aligns across 7 bases. This clonotype originated in a human donor who donated a stem cell graft to a child with acute myeloid leukemia. The CDR3 DNA is TGCAGTGCTAAAGGGACAGCCTACACCGGGGAGCTGTTTTTT. This codes for CSAKGTAYTGELFF.